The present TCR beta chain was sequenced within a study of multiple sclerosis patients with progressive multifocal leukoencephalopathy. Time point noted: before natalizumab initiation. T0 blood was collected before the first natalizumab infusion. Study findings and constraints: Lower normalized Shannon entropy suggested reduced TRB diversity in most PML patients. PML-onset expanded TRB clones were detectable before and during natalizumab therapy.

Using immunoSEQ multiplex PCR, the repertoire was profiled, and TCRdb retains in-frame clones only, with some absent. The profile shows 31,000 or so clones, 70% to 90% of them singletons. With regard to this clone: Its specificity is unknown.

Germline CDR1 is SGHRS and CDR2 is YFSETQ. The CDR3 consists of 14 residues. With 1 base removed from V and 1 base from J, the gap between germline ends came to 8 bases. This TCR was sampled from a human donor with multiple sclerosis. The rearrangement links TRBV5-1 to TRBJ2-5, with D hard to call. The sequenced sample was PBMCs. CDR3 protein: CASSLRSSQETQYF. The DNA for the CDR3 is TGCGCCAGCAGCTTGAGGTCCAGCCAAGAGACCCAGTACTTC.